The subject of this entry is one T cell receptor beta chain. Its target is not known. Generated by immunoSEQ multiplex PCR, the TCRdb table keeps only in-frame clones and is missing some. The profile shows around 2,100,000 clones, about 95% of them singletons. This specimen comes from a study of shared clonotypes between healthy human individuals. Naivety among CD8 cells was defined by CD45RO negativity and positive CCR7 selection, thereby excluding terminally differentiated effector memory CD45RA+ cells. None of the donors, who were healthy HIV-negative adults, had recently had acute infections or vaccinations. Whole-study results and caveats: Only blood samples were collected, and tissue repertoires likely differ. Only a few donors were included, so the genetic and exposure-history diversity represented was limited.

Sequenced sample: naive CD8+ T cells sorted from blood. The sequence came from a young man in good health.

CDR3 bases: TGTGCCAGTCCCTGGGGGCACTATAATTCACCCCTCCACTTT. Its translation is CASPWGHYNSPLHF. The chain combines TRBV19 with TRBJ1-6; possibly TRBD1 for D (6 bases). There are 14 residues in the CDR3. The V and J ends lost 8 bases and 3 bases respectively, with 11 bases between them. Germline V gene data show CDR1 as LNHDA and CDR2 as SQIVND (reference sequence).